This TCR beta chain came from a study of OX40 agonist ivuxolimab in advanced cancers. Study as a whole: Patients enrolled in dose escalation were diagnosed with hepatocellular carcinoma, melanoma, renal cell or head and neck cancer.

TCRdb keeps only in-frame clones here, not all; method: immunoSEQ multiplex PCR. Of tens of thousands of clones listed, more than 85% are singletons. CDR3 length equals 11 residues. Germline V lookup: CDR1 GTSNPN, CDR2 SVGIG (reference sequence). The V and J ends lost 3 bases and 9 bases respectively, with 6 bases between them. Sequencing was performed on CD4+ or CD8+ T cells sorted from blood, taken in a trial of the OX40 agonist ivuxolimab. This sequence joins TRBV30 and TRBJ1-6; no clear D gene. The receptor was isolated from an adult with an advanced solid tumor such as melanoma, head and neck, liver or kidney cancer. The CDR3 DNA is TGTGCCTGGAGCCTGGGTTCACCCCTCCACTTT. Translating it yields CAWSLGSPLHF. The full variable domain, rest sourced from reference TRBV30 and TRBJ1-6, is SQTIHQWPATLVQPVGSPLSLECTVEGTSNPNLYWYRQAAGRGLQLLFYSVGIGQISSEVPQNLSASRPQDRQFILSSKKLLLSDSGFYLCAWSLGSPLHFGNGTRLTVT.